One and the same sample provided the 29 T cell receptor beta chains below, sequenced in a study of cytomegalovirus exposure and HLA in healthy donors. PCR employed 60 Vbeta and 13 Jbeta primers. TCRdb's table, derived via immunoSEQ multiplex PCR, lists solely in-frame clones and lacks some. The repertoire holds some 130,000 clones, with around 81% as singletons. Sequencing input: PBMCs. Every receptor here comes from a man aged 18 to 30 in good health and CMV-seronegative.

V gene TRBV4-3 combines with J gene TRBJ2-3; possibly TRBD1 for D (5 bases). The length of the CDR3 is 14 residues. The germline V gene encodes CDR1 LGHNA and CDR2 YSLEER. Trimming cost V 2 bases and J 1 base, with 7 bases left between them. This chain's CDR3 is CASSQLGGTDTQYF. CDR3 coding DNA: TGCGCCAGCAGCCAATTAGGGGGCACAGATACGCAGTATTTT.

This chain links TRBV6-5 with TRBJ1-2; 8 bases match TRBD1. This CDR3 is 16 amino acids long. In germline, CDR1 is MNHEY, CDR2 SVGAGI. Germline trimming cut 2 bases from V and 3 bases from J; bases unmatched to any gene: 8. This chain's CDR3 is CASSYKSPGGHYGYTF. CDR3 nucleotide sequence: TGTGCCAGCAGTTACAAGTCCCCAGGGGGCCACTATGGCTACACCTTC.

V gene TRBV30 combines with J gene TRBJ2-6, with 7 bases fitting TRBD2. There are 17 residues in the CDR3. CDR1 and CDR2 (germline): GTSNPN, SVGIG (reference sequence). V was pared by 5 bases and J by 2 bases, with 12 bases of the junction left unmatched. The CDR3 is CAWGIGGWRAGANVLTF. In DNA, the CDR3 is TGTGCCTGGGGTATCGGGGGGTGGAGGGCTGGGGCCAACGTCCTGACTTTC.

Here the CDR3 DNA reads TGTGCCAGCATCGGGGTATGGACTGAAGCTTTCTTT. It codes for CASIGVWTEAFF. This sequence joins TRBV25-1 and TRBJ1-1; D gene uncertain. The CDR3 extends over 12 amino acids. The V and J ends lost 7 bases and 5 bases respectively, with 11 bases between them. Germline-derived CDR1 and CDR2 are MGHDK and SYGVNS.

The CDR3 DNA reads TGCGCCAGCAACGTACAGGGGAGCACCGGGGAGCTGTTTTTT. Translated: CASNVQGSTGELFF. V is TRBV10-2 and J is TRBJ2-2; 7 bases are shared with TRBD1. After removal of 7 bases from V and 4 bases from J, the junction contained 6 bases not matched to a gene. This CDR3 region has 14 residues. Germline CDR1 WSHSY, CDR2 SAAADI.

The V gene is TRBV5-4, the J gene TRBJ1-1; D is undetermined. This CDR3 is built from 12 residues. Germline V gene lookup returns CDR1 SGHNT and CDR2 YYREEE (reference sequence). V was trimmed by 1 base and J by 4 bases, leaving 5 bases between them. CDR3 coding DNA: TGTGCCAGCAGCTTGCTTCCCACTGAAGCTTTCTTT. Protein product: CASSLLPTEAFF.

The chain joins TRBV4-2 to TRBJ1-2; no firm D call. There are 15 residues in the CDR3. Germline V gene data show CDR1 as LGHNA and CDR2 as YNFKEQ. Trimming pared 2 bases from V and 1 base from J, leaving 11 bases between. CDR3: CASSQLWAINYGYTF. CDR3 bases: TGTGCCAGCAGCCAACTTTGGGCGATTAACTATGGCTACACCTTC.

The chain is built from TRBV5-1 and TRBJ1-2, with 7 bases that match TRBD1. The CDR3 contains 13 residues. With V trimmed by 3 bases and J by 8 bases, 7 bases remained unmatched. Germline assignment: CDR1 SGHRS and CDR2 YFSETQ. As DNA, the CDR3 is TGCGCCAGCAGCTCCGGACAGGCTCGAGGCTACACCTTC. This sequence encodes CASSSGQARGYTF.

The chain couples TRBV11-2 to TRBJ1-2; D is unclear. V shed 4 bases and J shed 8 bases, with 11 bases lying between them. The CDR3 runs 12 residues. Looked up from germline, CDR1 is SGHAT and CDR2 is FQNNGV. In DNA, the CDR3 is TGTGCCAGCAGCTCCCACAGTCGCGGCTACACCTTC. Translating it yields CASSSHSRGYTF.

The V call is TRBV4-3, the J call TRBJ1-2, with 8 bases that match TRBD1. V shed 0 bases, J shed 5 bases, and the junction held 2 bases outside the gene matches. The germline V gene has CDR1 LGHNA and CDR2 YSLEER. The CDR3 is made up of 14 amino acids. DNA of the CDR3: TGCGCCAGCAGCCAAGATAACAGGGGGTATGGCTACACCTTC. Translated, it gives CASSQDNRGYGYTF.

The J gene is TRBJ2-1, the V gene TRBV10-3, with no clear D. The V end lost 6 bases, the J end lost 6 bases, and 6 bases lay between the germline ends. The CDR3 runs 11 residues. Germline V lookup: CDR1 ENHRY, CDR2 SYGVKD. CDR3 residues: CAISYSNEQFF. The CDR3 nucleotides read TGTGCCATCAGCTACAGCAATGAGCAGTTCTTC.

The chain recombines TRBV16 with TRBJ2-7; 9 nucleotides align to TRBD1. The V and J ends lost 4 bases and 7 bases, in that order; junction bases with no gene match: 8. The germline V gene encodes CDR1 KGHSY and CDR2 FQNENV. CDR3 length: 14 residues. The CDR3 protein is CASSPTQGAREQYF. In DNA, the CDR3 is TGTGCCAGCAGCCCAACACAGGGGGCGAGGGAGCAGTACTTC.

The CDR3 sequence is CAWRPPRQGVNEKLFF. In DNA, the CDR3 is TGTGCCTGGAGGCCGCCCCGACAGGGGGTTAATGAAAAACTGTTTTTT. The rearrangement links TRBV30 to TRBJ1-4; TRBD1 matches 9 bases. The CDR3 totals 16 residues. The germline gives CDR1 GTSNPN, CDR2 SVGIG (reference sequence). Trimming took 3 bases from V and 4 from J; bases not matched to a gene: 9. The complete variable domain, with remaining parts taken from reference TRBV30 and TRBJ1-4, reads SQTIHQWPATLVQPVGSPLSLECTVEGTSNPNLYWYRQAAGRGLQLLFYSVGIGQISSEVPQNLSASRPQDRQFILSSKKLLLSDSGFYLCAWRPPRQGVNEKLFFGSGTQLSVL.

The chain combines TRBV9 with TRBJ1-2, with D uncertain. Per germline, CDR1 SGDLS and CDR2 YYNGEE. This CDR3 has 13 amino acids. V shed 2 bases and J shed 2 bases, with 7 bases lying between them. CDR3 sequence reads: CASSVEINYGYTF. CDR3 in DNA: TGTGCCAGCAGCGTTGAGATAAACTATGGCTACACCTTC.

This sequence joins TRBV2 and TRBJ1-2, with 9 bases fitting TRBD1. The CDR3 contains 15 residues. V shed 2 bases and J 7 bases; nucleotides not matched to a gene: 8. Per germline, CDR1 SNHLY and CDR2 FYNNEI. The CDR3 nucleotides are TGTGCCAGCAGTGAACTGAACAGGGGGCGGGTTGGCTACACCTTC. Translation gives CASSELNRGRVGYTF.

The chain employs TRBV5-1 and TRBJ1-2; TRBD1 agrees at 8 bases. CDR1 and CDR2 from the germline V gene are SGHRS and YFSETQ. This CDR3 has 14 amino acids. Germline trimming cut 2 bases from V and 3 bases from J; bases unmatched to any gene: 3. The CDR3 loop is CASSLRQGHYGYTF. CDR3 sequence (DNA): TGCGCCAGCAGCTTACGACAGGGGCACTATGGCTACACCTTC.

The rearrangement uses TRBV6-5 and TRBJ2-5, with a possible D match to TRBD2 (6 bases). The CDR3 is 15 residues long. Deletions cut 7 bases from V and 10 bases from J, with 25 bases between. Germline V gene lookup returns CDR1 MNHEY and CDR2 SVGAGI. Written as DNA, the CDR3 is TGTGCCAGCAACCCGACGAGGGGACCGGGGGTGGACCAGTACTTC. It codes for CASNPTRGPGVDQYF.

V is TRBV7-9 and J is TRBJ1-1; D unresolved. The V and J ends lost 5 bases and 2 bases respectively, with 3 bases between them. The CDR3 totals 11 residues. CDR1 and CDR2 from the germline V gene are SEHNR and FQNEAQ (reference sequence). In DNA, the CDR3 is TGTGCCAGCAGCCTAAACACTGAAGCTTTCTTT. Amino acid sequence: CASSLNTEAFF.

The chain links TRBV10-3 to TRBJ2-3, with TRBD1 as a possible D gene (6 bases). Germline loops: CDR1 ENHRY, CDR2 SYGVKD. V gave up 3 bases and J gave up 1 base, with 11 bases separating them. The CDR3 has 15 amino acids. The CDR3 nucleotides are TGTGCCATCAGTGATCAACAGGGAGGCACAGATACGCAGTATTTT. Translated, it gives CAISDQQGGTDTQYF.

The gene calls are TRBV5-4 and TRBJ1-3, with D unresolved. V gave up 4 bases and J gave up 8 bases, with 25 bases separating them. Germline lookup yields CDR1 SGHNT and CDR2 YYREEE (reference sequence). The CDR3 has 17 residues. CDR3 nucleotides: TGTGCCAGCAGCCTTAGACGGGAGTTATTCTCTCCAGACACCATATATTTT. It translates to CASSLRRELFSPDTIYF.

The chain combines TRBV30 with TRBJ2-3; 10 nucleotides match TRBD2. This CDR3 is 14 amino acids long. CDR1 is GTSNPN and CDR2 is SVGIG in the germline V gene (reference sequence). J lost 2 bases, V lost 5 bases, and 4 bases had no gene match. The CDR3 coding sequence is TGTGCCTGGGAGACTAGCGGGTTCACAGATACGCAGTATTTT. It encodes CAWETSGFTDTQYF.

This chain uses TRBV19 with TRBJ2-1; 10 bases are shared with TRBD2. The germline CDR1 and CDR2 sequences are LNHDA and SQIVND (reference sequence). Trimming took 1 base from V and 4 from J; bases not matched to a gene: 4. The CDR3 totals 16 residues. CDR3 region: CASSIAKRGGYNEQFF. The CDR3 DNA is TGTGCCAGTAGTATAGCAAAGCGGGGGGGATACAATGAGCAGTTCTTC.

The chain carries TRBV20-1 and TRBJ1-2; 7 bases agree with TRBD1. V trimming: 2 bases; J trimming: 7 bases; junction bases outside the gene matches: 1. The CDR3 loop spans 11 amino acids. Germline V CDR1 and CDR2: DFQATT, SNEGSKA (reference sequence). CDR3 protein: CSARQGGGYTF. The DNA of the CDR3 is TGCAGTGCTAGACAGGGGGGTGGCTACACCTTC.

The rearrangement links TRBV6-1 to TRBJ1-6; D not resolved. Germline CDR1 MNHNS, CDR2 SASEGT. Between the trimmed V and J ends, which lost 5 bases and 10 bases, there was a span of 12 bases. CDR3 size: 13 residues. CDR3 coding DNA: TGTGCCAGCAGTAGAGCGGGAGAGTCACCCCTCCACTTT. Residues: CASSRAGESPLHF.

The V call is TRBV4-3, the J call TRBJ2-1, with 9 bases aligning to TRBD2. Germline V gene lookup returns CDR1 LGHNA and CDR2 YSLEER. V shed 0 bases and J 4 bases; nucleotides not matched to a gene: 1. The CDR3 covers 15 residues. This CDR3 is CASSQETSGYNEQFF. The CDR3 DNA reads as TGCGCCAGCAGCCAAGAGACTAGCGGATACAATGAGCAGTTCTTC.

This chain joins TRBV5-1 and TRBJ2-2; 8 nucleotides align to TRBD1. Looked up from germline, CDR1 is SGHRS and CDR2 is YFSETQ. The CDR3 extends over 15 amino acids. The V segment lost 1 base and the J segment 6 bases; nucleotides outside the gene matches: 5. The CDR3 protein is CASSLRQGSSGELFF. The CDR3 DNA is TGCGCCAGCAGCTTGAGACAGGGGTCATCCGGGGAGCTGTTTTTT.

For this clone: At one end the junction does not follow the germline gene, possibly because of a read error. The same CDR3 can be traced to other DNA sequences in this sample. The CDR3 loop is CASSLRSLGANTEAFF. The CDR3 coding sequence is TGTGCCAGCAGTCTTAGGTCTTTAGGGGCGAACACTGAGGCTTTCTTT. This sequence joins TRBV7-6 and TRBJ1-1; TRBD1 might be the D (5 bases). Germline CDR1 and CDR2: SGHVS and FNYEAQ. The length of the CDR3 is 16 residues.

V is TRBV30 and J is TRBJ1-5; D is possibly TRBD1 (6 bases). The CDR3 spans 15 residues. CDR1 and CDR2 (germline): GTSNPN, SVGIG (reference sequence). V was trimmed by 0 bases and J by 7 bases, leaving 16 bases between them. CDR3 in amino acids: CAWSVMGAFGQPQHF. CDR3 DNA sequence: TGTGCCTGGAGTGTAATGGGGGCTTTTGGCCAGCCCCAGCATTTT.

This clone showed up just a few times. CDR3 nucleotide sequence: TGTGCCAGCAGCCAATGGCCAGGGGCGGACACTGAAGCTTTCTTT. It translates to CASSQWPGADTEAFF. V gene TRBV14 combines with J gene TRBJ1-1; perhaps TRBD1 as D (6 bases). Germline lookup yields CDR1 SGHDN and CDR2 FVKESK. V was trimmed by 2 bases and J by 3 bases, leaving 13 bases between them. The CDR3 is 15 residues long.